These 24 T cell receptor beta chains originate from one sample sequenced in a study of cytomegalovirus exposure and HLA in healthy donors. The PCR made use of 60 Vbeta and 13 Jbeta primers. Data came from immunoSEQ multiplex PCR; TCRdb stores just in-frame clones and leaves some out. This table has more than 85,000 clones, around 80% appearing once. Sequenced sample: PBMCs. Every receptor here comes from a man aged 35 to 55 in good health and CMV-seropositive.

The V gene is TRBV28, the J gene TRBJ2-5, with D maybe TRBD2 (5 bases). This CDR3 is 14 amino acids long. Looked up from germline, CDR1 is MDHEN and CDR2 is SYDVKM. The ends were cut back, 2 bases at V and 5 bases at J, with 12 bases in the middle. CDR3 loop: CASSLRLAWETQYF. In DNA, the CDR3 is TGTGCCAGCAGTTTAAGGCTAGCCTGGGAGACCCAGTACTTC.

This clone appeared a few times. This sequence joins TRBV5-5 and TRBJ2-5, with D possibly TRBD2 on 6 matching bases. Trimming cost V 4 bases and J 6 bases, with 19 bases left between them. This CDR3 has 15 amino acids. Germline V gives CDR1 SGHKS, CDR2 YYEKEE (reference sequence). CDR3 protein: CASSPYSGVKQTQYF. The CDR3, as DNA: TGTGCCAGCAGCCCTTATTCGGGGGTTAAGCAGACCCAGTACTTC.

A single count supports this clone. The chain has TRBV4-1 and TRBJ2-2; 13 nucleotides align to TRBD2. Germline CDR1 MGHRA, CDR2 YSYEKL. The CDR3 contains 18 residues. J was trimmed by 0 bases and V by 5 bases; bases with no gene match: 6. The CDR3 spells CASSTGLAGRPNTGELFF. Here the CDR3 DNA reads TGCGCCAGCAGCACGGGACTAGCGGGAAGACCGAACACCGGGGAGCTGTTTTTT.

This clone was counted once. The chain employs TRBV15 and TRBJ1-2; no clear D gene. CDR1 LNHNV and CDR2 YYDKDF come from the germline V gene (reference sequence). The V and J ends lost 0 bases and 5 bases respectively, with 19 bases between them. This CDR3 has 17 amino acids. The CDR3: CATSRDLVAATGYGYTF. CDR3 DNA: TGTGCCACCAGCAGAGATCTTGTGGCAGCTACGGGATATGGCTACACCTTC.

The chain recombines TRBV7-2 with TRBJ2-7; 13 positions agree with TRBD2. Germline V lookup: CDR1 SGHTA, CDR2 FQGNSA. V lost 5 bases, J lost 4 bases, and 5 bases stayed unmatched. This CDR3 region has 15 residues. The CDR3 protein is CASSRLAGGGYEQYF. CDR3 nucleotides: TGTGCCAGCAGCAGACTAGCGGGAGGAGGGTACGAGCAGTACTTC.

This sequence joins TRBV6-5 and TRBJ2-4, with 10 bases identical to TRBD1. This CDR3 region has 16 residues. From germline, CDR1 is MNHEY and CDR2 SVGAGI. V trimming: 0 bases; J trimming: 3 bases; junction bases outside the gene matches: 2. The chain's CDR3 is CASSYSGDRGKNIQYF. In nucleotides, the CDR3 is TGTGCCAGCAGTTACTCGGGGGACAGGGGCAAAAACATTCAGTACTTC.

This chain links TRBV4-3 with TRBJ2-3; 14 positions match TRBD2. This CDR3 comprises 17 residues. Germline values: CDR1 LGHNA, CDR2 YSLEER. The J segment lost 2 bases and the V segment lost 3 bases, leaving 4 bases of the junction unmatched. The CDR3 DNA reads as TGCGCCAGCAGCCACAGGACTAGCGGGGGGCCCACAGATACGCAGTATTTT. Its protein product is CASSHRTSGGPTDTQYF.

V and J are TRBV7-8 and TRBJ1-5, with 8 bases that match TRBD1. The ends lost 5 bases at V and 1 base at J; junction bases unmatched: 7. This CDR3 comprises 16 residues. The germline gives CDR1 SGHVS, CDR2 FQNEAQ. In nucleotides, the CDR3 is TGTGCCAGCAGCCCGGACAGGGCCTTGAGCAATCAGCCCCAGCATTTT. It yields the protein CASSPDRALSNQPQHF.

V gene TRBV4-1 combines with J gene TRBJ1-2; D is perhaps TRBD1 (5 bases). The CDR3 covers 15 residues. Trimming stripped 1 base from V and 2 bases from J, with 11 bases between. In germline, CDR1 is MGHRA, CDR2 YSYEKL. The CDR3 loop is CASSQANRQNYGYTF. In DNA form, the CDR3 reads TGCGCCAGCAGCCAAGCAAACAGACAGAACTATGGCTACACCTTC.

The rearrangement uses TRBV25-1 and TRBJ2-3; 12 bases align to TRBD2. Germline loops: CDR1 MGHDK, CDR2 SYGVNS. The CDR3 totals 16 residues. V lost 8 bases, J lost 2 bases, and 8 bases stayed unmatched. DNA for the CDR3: TGTGCCAGCGGAGAGACTAGCGGGAGTCTCACAGATACGCAGTATTTT. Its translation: CASGETSGSLTDTQYF.

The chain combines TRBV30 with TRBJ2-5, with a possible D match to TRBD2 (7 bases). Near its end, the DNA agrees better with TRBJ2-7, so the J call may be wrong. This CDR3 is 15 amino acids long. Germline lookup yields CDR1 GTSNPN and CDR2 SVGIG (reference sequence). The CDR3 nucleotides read TGTGCCTGGAGTGTATGGGGAGGGGGATCCTACGAGCAGTACTTC. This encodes CAWSVWGGGSYEQYF.

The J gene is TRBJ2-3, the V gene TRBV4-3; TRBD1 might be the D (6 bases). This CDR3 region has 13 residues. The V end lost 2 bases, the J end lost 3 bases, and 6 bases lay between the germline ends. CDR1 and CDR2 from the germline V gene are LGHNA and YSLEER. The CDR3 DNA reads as TGCGCCAGCAGCCAACAGGGGACAGATACGCAGTATTTT. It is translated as CASSQQGTDTQYF.

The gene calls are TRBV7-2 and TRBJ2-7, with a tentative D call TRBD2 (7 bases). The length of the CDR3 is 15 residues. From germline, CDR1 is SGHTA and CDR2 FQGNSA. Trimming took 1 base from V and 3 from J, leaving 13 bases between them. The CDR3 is CASSLVEGGGYEQYF. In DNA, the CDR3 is TGTGCCAGCAGCTTAGTGGAGGGAGGGGGCTACGAGCAGTACTTC.

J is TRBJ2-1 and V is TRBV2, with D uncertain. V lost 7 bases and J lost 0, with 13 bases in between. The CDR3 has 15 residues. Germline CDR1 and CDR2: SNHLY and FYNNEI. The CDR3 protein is CASIYSSDSYNEQFF. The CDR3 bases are TGTGCCAGCATTTACAGCTCTGACTCCTACAATGAGCAGTTCTTC. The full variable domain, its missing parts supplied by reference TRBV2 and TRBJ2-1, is EPEVTQTPSHQVTQMGQEVILRCVPISNHLYFYWYRQILGQKVEFLVSFYNNEISEKSEIFDDQFSVERPDGSNFTLKIRSTKLEDSAMYFCASIYSSDSYNEQFFGPGTRLTVL.

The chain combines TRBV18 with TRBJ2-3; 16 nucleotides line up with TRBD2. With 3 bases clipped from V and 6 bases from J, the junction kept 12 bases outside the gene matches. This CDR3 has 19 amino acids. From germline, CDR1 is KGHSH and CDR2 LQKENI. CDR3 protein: CASSPRLQGLAGGHDTQYF. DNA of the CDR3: TGTGCCAGCTCACCCCGACTACAGGGACTAGCGGGGGGGCACGATACGCAGTATTTT.

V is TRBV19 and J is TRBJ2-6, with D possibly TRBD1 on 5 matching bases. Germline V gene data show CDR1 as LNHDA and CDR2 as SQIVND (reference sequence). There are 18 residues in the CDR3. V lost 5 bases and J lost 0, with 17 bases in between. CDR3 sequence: CASSPRTPGNSGANVLTF. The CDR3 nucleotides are TGTGCCAGTAGTCCGCGGACCCCAGGGAACTCTGGGGCCAACGTCCTGACTTTC.

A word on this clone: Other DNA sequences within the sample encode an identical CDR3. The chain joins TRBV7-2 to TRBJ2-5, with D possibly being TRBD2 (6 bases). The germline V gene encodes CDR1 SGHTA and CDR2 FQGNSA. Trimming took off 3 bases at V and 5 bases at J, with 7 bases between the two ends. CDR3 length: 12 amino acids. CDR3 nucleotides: TGTGCCAGCAGCTTTCGGGGGGAGACCCAGTACTTC. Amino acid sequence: CASSFRGETQYF.

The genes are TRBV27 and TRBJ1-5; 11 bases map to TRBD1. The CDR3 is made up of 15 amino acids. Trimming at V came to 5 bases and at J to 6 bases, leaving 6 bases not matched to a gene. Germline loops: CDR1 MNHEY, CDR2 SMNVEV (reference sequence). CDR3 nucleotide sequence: TGTGCCAGCAGTCCCCGGGACAGGGGGGGTCAGCCCCAGCATTTT. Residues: CASSPRDRGGQPQHF.

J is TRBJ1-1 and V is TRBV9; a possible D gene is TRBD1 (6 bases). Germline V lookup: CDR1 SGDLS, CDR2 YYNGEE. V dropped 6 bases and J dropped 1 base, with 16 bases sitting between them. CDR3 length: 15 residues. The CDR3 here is CASTRGGLPNTEAFF. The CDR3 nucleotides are TGTGCCAGCACCCGGGGGGGCCTACCGAACACTGAAGCTTTCTTT.

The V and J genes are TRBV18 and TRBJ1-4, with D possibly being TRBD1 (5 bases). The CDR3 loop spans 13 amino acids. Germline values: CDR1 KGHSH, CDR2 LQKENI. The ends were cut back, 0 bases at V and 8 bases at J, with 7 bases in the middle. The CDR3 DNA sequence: TGTGCCAGCTCACCACCGACAGTCGAAAAACTGTTTTTT. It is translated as CASSPPTVEKLFF.

The CDR3, as DNA: TGCGCCAGCAGCCAAGGCAGTAGCTTGAACACTGAAGCTTTCTTT. It codes for CASSQGSSLNTEAFF. This chain uses TRBV4-1 with TRBJ1-1; D is ambiguous. From germline, CDR1 is MGHRA and CDR2 YSYEKL. The V gene lost 1 base and the J gene lost 0 bases, with 9 bases spanning the gap. CDR3 length: 15 amino acids.

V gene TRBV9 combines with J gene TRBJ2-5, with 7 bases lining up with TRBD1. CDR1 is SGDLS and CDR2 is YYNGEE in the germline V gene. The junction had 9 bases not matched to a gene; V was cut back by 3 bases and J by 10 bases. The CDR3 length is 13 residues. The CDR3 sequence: CASSGSTGVVQYF. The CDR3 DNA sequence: TGTGCCAGCAGCGGGTCTACAGGGGTGGTCCAGTACTTC.

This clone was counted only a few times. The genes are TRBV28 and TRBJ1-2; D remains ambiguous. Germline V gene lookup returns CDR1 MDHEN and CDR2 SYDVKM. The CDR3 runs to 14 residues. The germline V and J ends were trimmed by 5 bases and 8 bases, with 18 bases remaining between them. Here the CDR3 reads CASSTSGLGRGYTF. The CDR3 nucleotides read TGTGCCAGCAGTACCTCCGGGTTAGGCCGCGGCTACACCTTC.

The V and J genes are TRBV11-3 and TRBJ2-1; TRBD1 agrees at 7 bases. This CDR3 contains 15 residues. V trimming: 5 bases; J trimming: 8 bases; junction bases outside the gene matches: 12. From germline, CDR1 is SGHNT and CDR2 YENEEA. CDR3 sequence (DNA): TGTGCCAGCAGCACAATCTACAGGGGAAGGGATGAGCAGTTCTTC. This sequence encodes CASSTIYRGRDEQFF.